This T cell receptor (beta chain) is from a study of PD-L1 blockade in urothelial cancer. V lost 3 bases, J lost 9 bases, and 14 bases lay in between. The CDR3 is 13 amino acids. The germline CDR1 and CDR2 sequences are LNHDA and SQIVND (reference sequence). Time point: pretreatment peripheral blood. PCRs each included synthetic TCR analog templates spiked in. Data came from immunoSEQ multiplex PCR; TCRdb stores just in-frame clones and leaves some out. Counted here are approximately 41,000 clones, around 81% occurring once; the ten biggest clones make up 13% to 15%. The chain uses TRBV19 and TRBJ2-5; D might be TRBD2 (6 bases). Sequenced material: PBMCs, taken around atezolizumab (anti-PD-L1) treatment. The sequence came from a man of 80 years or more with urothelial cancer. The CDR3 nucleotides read TGTGCCAGTAGTATCGGCATATCGGGGGCCCAGTACTTC. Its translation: CASSIGISGAQYF.